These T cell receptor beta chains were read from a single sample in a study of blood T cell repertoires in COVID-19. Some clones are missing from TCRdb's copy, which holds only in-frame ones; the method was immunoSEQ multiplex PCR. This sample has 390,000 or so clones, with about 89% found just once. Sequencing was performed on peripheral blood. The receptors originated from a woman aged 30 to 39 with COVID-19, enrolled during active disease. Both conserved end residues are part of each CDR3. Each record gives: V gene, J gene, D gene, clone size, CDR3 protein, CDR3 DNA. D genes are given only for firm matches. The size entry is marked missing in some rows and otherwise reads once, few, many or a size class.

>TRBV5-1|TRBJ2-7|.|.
CASSPNRGGTGAGEQYF
TGCGCCAGCAGCCCGAACAGAGGGGGAACCGGGGCTGGCGAGCAGTACTTC
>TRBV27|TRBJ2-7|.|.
CASSLSGLSYEQYF
TGTGCCAGCAGTTTAAGTGGACTTTCCTACGAGCAGTACTTC
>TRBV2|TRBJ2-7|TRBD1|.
CASSMDRASYEQYF
TGTGCCAGCAGTATGGACAGGGCCTCCTACGAGCAGTACTTC
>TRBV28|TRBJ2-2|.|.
CASRSGPLGPGELFF
TGTGCCAGCAGATCTGGACCTCTGGGGCCCGGGGAGCTGTTTTTT
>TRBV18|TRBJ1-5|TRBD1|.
CASSGQDNQPQHF
TGTGCCAGCTCCGGACAGGACAATCAGCCCCAGCATTTT
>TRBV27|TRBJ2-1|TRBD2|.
CASSKLAGENNEQFF
TGTGCCAGCAGTAAACTAGCGGGAGAGAACAATGAGCAGTTCTTC
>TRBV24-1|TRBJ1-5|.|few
CATAAGAQGQPQHF
TGTGCCACCGCGGCAGGGGCGCAAGGTCAGCCCCAGCATTTT
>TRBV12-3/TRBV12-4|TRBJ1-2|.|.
CASSPRERGYTF
TGTGCCAGCAGTCCTCGGGAGCGGGGCTACACCTTC
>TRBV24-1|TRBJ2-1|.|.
CATSPDSYNEQFF
TGTGCCACCAGCCCGGACTCATACAATGAGCAGTTCTTC
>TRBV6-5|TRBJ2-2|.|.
CASSYQGYGTGELFF
TGTGCCAGCAGTTACCAGGGCTATGGCACCGGGGAGCTGTTTTTT
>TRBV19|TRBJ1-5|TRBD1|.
CASSIGWGQGNQPQHF
TGTGCCAGTAGTATCGGCTGGGGACAGGGGAATCAGCCCCAGCATTTT
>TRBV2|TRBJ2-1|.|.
CASRGAGAYNEQFF
TGTGCCAGCAGGGGGGCTGGGGCCTACAATGAGCAGTTCTTC
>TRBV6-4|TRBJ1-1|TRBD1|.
CASSDSAGGFSEAFF
TGTGCCAGCAGTGACTCGGCAGGGGGGTTTTCTGAAGCTTTCTTT
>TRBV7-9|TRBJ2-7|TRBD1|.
CASSLRTGVPEQYF
TGTGCCAGCAGCTTAAGGACAGGGGTGCCCGAGCAGTACTTC
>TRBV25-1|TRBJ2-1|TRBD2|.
CASTLAGDYNEQFF
TGTGCCAGCACCCTAGCGGGAGACTACAATGAGCAGTTCTTC
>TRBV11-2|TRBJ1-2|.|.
CASSPDTYYGYTF
TGTGCCAGCAGCCCGGACACCTACTATGGCTACACCTTC
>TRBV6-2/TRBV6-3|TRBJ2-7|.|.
CASSYRTSYEQYF
TGTGCCAGCAGTTACCGGACTTCCTACGAGCAGTACTTC
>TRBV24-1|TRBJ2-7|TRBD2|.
CATSDQASGSLYEQYF
TGTGCCACCAGTGACCAAGCTAGCGGGAGTCTCTACGAGCAGTACTTC
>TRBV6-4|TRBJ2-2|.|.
CASSQTGTTFTGELFF
TGTGCCAGCAGTCAGACCGGGACAACATTCACCGGGGAGCTGTTTTTT
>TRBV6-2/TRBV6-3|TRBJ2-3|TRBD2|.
CASSYRGLAGGPSDTQYF
TGTGCCAGCAGTTACCGTGGACTAGCGGGAGGGCCTTCAGATACGCAGTATTTT
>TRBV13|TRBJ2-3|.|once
CASSVGQPRSTDTQYF
TGTGCCAGCAGCGTCGGACAGCCCAGGAGCACAGATACGCAGTATTTT
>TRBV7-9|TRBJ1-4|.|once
CASSLASGHLRTTNEKLFF
TGTGCCAGCAGCTTAGCGTCCGGACACCTAAGGACCACTAATGAAAAACTGTTTTTT
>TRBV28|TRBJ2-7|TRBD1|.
CASSSGGTGFYEQYF
TGTGCCAGCAGTTCCGGCGGGACAGGCTTCTACGAGCAGTACTTC
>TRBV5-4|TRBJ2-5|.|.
CASSLDTQETQYF
TGTGCCAGCAGCTTGGACACGCAAGAGACCCAGTACTTC
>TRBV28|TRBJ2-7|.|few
CASSYPLPTSLRGDEQYF
TGTGCCAGCAGTTACCCCCTTCCGACTAGCCTTAGGGGGGACGAGCAGTACTTC
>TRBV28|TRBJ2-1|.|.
CASTRVFPNEQFF
TGTGCCAGCACCCGGGTTTTCCCCAATGAGCAGTTCTTC
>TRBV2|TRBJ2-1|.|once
CASSETGGAYNEQFF
TGTGCCAGCAGTGAAACGGGGGGCGCCTACAATGAGCAGTTCTTC
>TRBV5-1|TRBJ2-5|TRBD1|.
CASSLGSTGPQETQYF
TGCGCCAGCAGCTTGGGGTCGACAGGGCCCCAAGAGACCCAGTACTTC
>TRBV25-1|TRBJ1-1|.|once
CASSEYRSGASTEAFF
TGTGCCAGCAGTGAATACCGGAGTGGGGCTAGTACTGAAGCTTTCTTT
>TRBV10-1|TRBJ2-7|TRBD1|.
CANNRDRAYEQYF
TGCGCCAACAACCGGGACAGGGCCTACGAGCAGTACTTC
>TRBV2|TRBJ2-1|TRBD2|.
CASRTGTSSYNEQFF
TGTGCCAGTCGGACCGGGACTAGCAGTTACAATGAGCAGTTCTTC
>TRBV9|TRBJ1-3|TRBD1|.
CASSRDRPGGNTIYF
TGTGCCAGCAGCCGGGACAGGCCCGGTGGAAACACCATATATTTT
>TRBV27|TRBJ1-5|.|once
CATRLTGFGQPQHF
TGTGCCACCCGCCTCACAGGGTTCGGTCAGCCCCAGCATTTT
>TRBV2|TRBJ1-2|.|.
CASSPGYGYTF
TGTGCCAGCAGCCCGGGGTATGGCTACACCTTC
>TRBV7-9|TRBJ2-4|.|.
CASSLEQVGIQYF
TGTGCCAGCAGCCTCGAGCAGGTTGGCATTCAGTACTTC
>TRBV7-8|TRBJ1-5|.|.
CASSPSSQPQHF
TGTGCCAGCAGCCCCTCTAGTCAGCCCCAGCATTTT
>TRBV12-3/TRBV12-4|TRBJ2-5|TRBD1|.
CASSPDRGETQYF
TGTGCCAGCAGCCCCGACAGGGGTGAGACCCAGTACTTC
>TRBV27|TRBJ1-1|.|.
CASKGGARNTEAFF
TGTGCCAGCAAAGGGGGGGCGAGGAACACTGAAGCTTTCTTT
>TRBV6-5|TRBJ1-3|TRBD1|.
CASSSTGGTGNTIYF
TGTGCCAGCAGTTCAACAGGGGGCACTGGAAACACCATATATTTT
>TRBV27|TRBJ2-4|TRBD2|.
CASSLWGGENIQYF
TGTGCCAGCAGTCTGTGGGGAGGGGAGAACATTCAGTACTTC
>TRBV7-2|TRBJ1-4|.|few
CASSFVGGGEKLFF
TGTGCCAGCAGCTTTGTGGGAGGGGGAGAAAAACTGTTTTTT
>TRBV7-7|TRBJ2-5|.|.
CASSLAYSGEETQYF
TGTGCTAGCAGCTTAGCTTATAGCGGTGAAGAGACCCAGTACTTC